One TCR beta chain is described in this entry. This CDR3 has 15 amino acids. V lost 3 bases and J 3 bases, leaving 13 bases between the germline ends. Per the germline V gene, CDR1 is LNHDA and CDR2 is SQIVND (reference sequence). The data belong to a study of blood T cell repertoires in COVID-19. The overall study: Researchers got acute and convalescent COVID-19 samples from the United States, Italy and Spain.

Original processing notes: Estimation of nucleated cell counts relied on the amplification of reference gene primers. Method: immunoSEQ multiplex PCR; TCRdb's copy keeps in-frame clones and lacks some. Clone size and V and J calls were adopted from that table, with D and trimming inferred from the DNA. The sample gives roughly 170,000 clones, approximately 87% of which show up once; roughly 20% is in the top ten. The TCR sequence derives from a man in his 70s with active or convalescent COVID-19. This sequence joins TRBV19 and TRBJ2-3, with D possibly TRBD2 on 6 matching bases. Input material: peripheral blood. The CDR3 DNA is TGTGCCAGTAGTATCCTCCGGGAGCTTACAGATACGCAGTATTTT. Protein product: CASSILRELTDTQYF.